This is a list of T cell receptor beta chains from one sample in a study of T cell responses to AZD1222 COVID-19 vaccine. This table comes from immunoSEQ multiplex PCR, and its TCRdb copy is limited to in-frame clones, with some not included. The repertoire holds around 89,000 clones, with about nine tenths as singletons. Sequencing used peripheral blood, obtained on day 0 of AZD1222 vaccination. These receptors were taken from an adult in good health. The conserved cysteine and the conserved F or W are not part of the CDR3 here. Clone size is stated in some rows and not others, as once, few, many or a class when expanded.

TRBV19 15 - ASSLRDRGPENYGYT
TRBV6-5 11 - ASSQGPSYEQY
TRBV6-5 13 - ASSPRTGGYTEAF
TRBV6-1 12 once ASSERTGTDTQY
TRBV30 10 few AWNPALGGQY
TRBV27 13 - ASSLFIRVAYEQY
TRBV18 10 once ASSPSGETQY
TRBV5-1 12 - ASSDPGLISGYT
TRBV2 10 - ASSVSTGELF
TRBV5-6 12 - ASSFGFSNSPLH
TRBV14 14 - ASSAEGLAEYNEQF
TRBV25-1 12 - ASSVPGEGTEAF
TRBV5-6 13 - ASSLQGSVAGELF